One T cell receptor (beta chain) is described in this entry. Its cognate antigen is unknown. This sample is drawn from a study of cytomegalovirus exposure and HLA in healthy donors. Study results and limitations: As was reported, the classifier diagnosed cytomegalovirus status with high specificity and sensitivity. Researchers counted around 170 TCR beta chains as cytomegalovirus-associated.

Profiling relied on immunoSEQ multiplex PCR, and the TCRdb table lists in-frame clones only, not all of them. The data hold about 150,000 clones, with roughly nine tenths observed a single time. The TCR comes from a man aged 18 to 35 in good health and CMV-seronegative. Sequencing was carried out using PBMCs.

The CDR3 loop reads CASSVAGYEQFF. The CDR3 coding sequence is TGTGCCAGCAGCGTAGCAGGGTATGAGCAGTTCTTC. The rearrangement joins TRBV9 to TRBJ2-1, with D tentatively TRBD1 (5 bases). Trimming pared 0 bases from V and 8 bases from J, leaving 6 bases between. The CDR3 consists of 12 residues. Germline V gives CDR1 SGDLS, CDR2 YYNGEE.